Below are 29 T cell receptor beta chains sequenced from a single sample in a study of blood T cells in healthy people across ages. The use of a sample-barcoded 5' primer and a J-beta primer mix characterized a second PCR of roughly 7 to 11 cycles. TCRdb re-called the 5' RACE reads with MiXCR, one entry per CDR3 protein. Among about 840,000 distinct CDR3 sequences listed, about 28% were seen once. These sequences were also reported in another study, on T cells of mothers and their children.

Material: blood. The receptors derive from a middle-aged woman in good health.

This clonotype was seen a handful of times. A junction boundary mismatches the germline segment, possibly from a read error. The chain carries TRBV3-1 and TRBJ2-1; D remains ambiguous. The CDR3 runs to 13 residues. Looked up from germline, CDR1 is LGHDT and CDR2 is YNNKEL (reference sequence). The CDR3 DNA follows: TGTGCCAGCAGCCTGGTCGAGTACGATGAACAGTTCTTC. As protein: CASSLVEYDEQFF.

To note about this clonotype: A much larger clone sits a single nucleotide away, making a read error possible. The chain employs TRBV7-9 and TRBJ1-5; tentatively, D is TRBD1 (5 bases). Trimming shortened V by 1 base and J by 11 bases, and 12 bases separated the two germline ends. Germline V gives CDR1 SEHNR, CDR2 FQNEAQ (reference sequence). The CDR3 totals 13 residues. CDR3 region: CASSLEGIQSQHF. DNA for the CDR3: TGTGCCAGCAGCTTAGAGGGGATCCAGTCCCAGCATTTT. The full variable domain, completed using reference TRBV7-9 and TRBJ1-5, is DTGVSQNPRHKITKRGQNVTFRCDPISEHNRLYWYRQTLGQGPEFLTYFQNEAQLEKSRLLSDRFSAERPKGSFSTLEIQRTEQGDSAMYLCASSLEGIQSQHFGDGTRLSIL.

Details on this clonotype: A junction end diverges from the germline sequence, so it may reflect a read error. The genes are TRBV7-3 and TRBJ2-1; 10 bases align to TRBD1. CDR1 is SGHTA, CDR2 FQGTGA, per germline. The CDR3 runs to 17 residues. The CDR3 bases are TGTGCCAGCAGCTTAACGGGATCCGGGACAGGGGCCTACGAGCAGTTTTTC. This encodes CASSLTGSGTGAYEQFF.

The table lists this clonotype with many counts. This chain joins TRBV20-1 and TRBJ1-2; unclear D gene. The V gene's germline CDR1 is DFQATT and CDR2 SNEGSKA (reference sequence). The CDR3 runs 11 residues. The germline V and J ends were trimmed by 1 base and 6 bases, with 6 bases remaining between them. The CDR3 region is CSARGRDGYTF. The CDR3 DNA follows: TGCAGTGCTAGAGGTCGGGATGGCTACACCTTC.

The J gene is TRBJ2-3, the V gene TRBV27, with D hard to call. The CDR3 loop spans 13 amino acids. Germline V gene sequence: CDR1 MNHEY, CDR2 SMNVEV (reference sequence). V lost 0 bases, J lost 5 bases, and 6 bases lay in between. The CDR3: CASSLSMGDTQYF. CDR3 sequence (DNA): TGTGCCAGCAGTTTATCGATGGGAGATACGCAGTATTTT.

V and J are TRBV4-2 and TRBJ1-5; D ambiguous. The CDR3 consists of 15 residues. Trimming removed 5 bases at V and 7 bases at J, with 18 bases between. The germline V gene encodes CDR1 LGHNA and CDR2 YNFKEQ. The CDR3 DNA is TGTGCCAGCAGCTCCACCCCGGGAGGTGTACAGCCCCAGCATTTT. It yields the protein CASSSTPGGVQPQHF.

Ten or more counts support this clonotype. The chain couples TRBV4-2 to TRBJ2-2; tentative D call: TRBD1 (5 bases). V dropped 3 bases and J dropped 4 bases, with 21 bases sitting between them. The CDR3 has 18 residues. CDR1 is LGHNA, CDR2 YNFKEQ, per germline. The chain's CDR3 is CASSHRSTGDLSTGELFF. CDR3 nucleotides: TGTGCCAGCAGCCACCGTTCTACAGGAGACTTAAGCACCGGGGAGCTGTTTTTT.

The J gene is TRBJ2-7, the V gene TRBV13, with TRBD2 matching 11 bases. CDR1 PRHDT and CDR2 FYEKMQ come from the germline V gene (reference sequence). This CDR3 has 16 residues. V lost 5 bases and J lost 4; bases outside the gene matches: 10. CDR3 bases: TGTGCCAGCAGCCAAAAGCGTCTAGCGGGGGGTTACGAGCAGTACTTC. It is translated as CASSQKRLAGGYEQYF.

The rearrangement links TRBV11-2 to TRBJ2-7, with D unresolved. Trimming removed 2 bases at V and 6 bases at J, with 14 bases between. The CDR3 totals 14 residues. The V gene's germline CDR1 is SGHAT and CDR2 FQNNGV. CDR3 sequence (DNA): TGTGCCAGCAGCTTACCCATCTACAGATCCGAGCAGTACTTC. Translation gives CASSLPIYRSEQYF.

CDR3 loop: CASSLVAGINSPLHF. Here the CDR3 DNA reads TGCGCCAGCAGCTTGGTGGCAGGAATTAATTCACCCCTCCACTTT. The rearrangement uses TRBV5-1 and TRBJ1-6; D unresolved. Deletions cut 0 bases from V and 6 bases from J, with 10 bases between. CDR3 size: 15 residues. Germline V CDR1 and CDR2: SGHRS, YFSETQ.

About this clonotype itself: This may arise from a read error, as a much more abundant clone is one base away. CDR3 protein: CASSRRQKETQYF. For the CDR3, the DNA is TGCGCCAGCAGTCGCCGGCAGAAAGAGACCCAGTACTTC. The chain combines TRBV5-1 with TRBJ2-7; no definite D call. The J call is doubtful: the DNA matches TRBJ2-5 better. CDR3 length equals 13 residues. The germline V gene encodes CDR1 SGHRS and CDR2 YFSETQ.

The chain is built from TRBV6-5 and TRBJ2-1, with unresolved D. The CDR3 consists of 13 residues. Germline CDR1 is MNHEY and CDR2 is SVGAGI. Deletions cut 7 bases from V and 4 bases from J, with 11 bases between. The CDR3: CASTSTEYNEQFF. The CDR3 DNA reads as TGTGCCAGCACCTCCACAGAGTACAATGAGCAGTTCTTC.

V usage is TRBV6-5 and J usage is TRBJ2-7, with TRBD1 identical over 10 bases. Per the germline V gene, CDR1 is MNHEY and CDR2 is SVGAGI. This CDR3 contains 16 residues. J was trimmed by 6 bases and V by 2 bases; bases with no gene match: 10. The CDR3: CASSYGGTGDRAEQYF. DNA of the CDR3: TGTGCCAGCAGTTACGGGGGGACAGGGGATCGGGCCGAGCAGTACTTC.

This clonotype was seen many times. One end of the junction varies from germline; a read error may be responsible. The chain joins TRBV5-1 to TRBJ1-2, with D perhaps matching TRBD1 (6 bases). The CDR3 runs 13 residues. Germline V gene lookup returns CDR1 SGHRS and CDR2 YFSETQ. The CDR3 loop reads CASSLEGDYGYTF. Written as DNA, the CDR3 is TGTGCCAGCAGCTTGGAGGGGGACTATGGCTACACCTTC.

This clonotype was counted between two and nine times. The chain joins TRBV30 to TRBJ1-6; D gene unclear. The CDR3 loop spans 14 amino acids. CDR1 is GTSNPN, CDR2 SVGIG, per germline (reference sequence). The V gene lost 0 bases and the J gene lost 4 bases, with 7 bases spanning the gap. The CDR3 loop is CAWSVLVYNSPLHF. The CDR3 coding sequence is TGTGCCTGGAGTGTTTTAGTTTATAATTCACCCCTCCACTTT.

Turning to this clonotype: This CDR3 fails to terminate in the conserved phenylalanine or tryptophan, so it likely reflects a read error. This chain uses TRBV12-3 or TRBV12-4 with TRBJ2-1; 13 bases align to TRBD2. Losses at the gene ends were 5 bases for V and 4 bases for J; bases not matched to a gene: 2. The CDR3 spans 15 residues. The CDR3 protein is CASSLGLAGYNEQFL. DNA for the CDR3: TGTGCCAGCAGTCTGGGACTAGCGGGGTACAATGAGCAGTTCTTA.

This clonotype was picked up a small number of times. The rearrangement links TRBV6-1 to TRBJ1-1; possibly TRBD1 for D (5 bases). Between the trimmed V and J ends, which lost 5 bases and 1 base, there was a span of 14 bases. This CDR3 has 15 amino acids. Germline CDR1 and CDR2: MNHNS and SASEGT. For the CDR3, the DNA is TGTGCCAGCAGTCCGGGACGGATAACGAACACTGAAGCTTTCTTT. This codes for CASSPGRITNTEAFF.

This clonotype was observed many times. The chain couples TRBV29-1 to TRBJ1-2, with 10 positions matching TRBD1. Trimming at V came to 0 bases and at J to 8 bases, leaving 3 bases not matched to a gene. CDR1 is SQVTM, CDR2 ANQGSEA, per germline. The CDR3 consists of 13 residues. CDR3 in amino acids: CSVEEWTGGGYTF. In nucleotides, the CDR3 is TGCAGCGTTGAAGAATGGACAGGGGGGGGCTACACCTTC. The whole variable domain, remainder taken from reference TRBV29-1 and TRBJ1-2, is SAVISQKPSRDICQRGTSLTIQCQVDSQVTMMFWYRQQPGQSLTLIATANQGSEATYESGFVIDKFPISRPNLTFSTLTVSNMSPEDSSIYLCSVEEWTGGGYTFGSGTRLTVV.

The chain employs TRBV5-5 and TRBJ2-7; 8 bases agree with TRBD1. J lost 1 base, V lost 0 bases, and 3 bases had no gene match. Germline V gives CDR1 SGHKS, CDR2 YYEKEE (reference sequence). CDR3 length: 15 amino acids. DNA of the CDR3: TGTGCCAGCAGCTTGGTGGGACAGGAGTCCTACGAGCAGTACTTC. Amino acid sequence: CASSLVGQESYEQYF.

This clonotype was picked up one time. The chain uses TRBV20-1 and TRBJ1-6, with D unresolved. Between the trimmed V and J ends, which lost 2 bases and 11 bases, there was a span of 13 bases. The germline V gene has CDR1 DFQATT and CDR2 SNEGSKA (reference sequence). The length of the CDR3 is 13 residues. CDR3 protein: CSARSGSGAPLHF. CDR3 bases: TGCAGTGCTAGATCGGGGTCTGGAGCACCCCTCCACTTT.

Remarks on this clonotype: A junction boundary mismatches the germline segment, possibly from a read error. The CDR3 region is CASSILIGDRLNTEVFF. The CDR3, as DNA: TGTGCCAGTAGCATCCTTATTGGGGACAGGCTTAACACTGAAGTTTTCTTT. The chain couples TRBV19 to TRBJ1-1, with 8 bases that match TRBD1. The CDR3 has 17 amino acids. Germline loops: CDR1 LNHDA, CDR2 SQIVND (reference sequence).

This chain uses TRBV6-5 with TRBJ1-1; 8 positions agree with TRBD1. Germline V gene sequence: CDR1 MNHEY, CDR2 SVGAGI. V was pared by 0 bases and J by 1 base, with 13 bases of the junction left unmatched. CDR3 length: 19 amino acids. The CDR3 nucleotides read TGTGCCAGCAGTTACTCGAAGACGTTTGTCGGACAGGGGAACACTGAAGCTTTCTTT. Encoded protein: CASSYSKTFVGQGNTEAFF.

This clonotype was seen ten or more times. This chain uses TRBV7-9 with TRBJ2-3; 9 positions agree with TRBD2. J lost 1 base, V lost 6 bases, and 5 bases had no gene match. This CDR3 comprises 15 residues. Looked up from germline, CDR1 is SEHNR and CDR2 is FQNEAQ (reference sequence). The CDR3 is CASRTSSGGTDTQYF. The CDR3 DNA sequence: TGTGCCAGCAGGACCTCTAGCGGGGGCACAGATACGCAGTATTTT.

A remark on this clonotype: Possible read error: a much larger clone is one base away. This chain links TRBV29-1 with TRBJ1-1, with 7 bases aligning to TRBD1. The CDR3 is made up of 12 amino acids. CDR1 is SQVTM, CDR2 ANQGSEA, per germline. DNA of the CDR3: TGCAGCGTACGTACAGGGGACACTGAAGTTTTCTTT. Its protein is CSVRTGDTEVFF. Combining the CDR3 with reference TRBV29-1 and TRBJ1-1 gives the whole variable domain SAVISQKPSRDICQRGTSLTIQCQVDSQVTMMFWYRQQPGQSLTLIATANQGSEATYESGFVIDKFPISRPNLTFSTLTVSNMSPEDSSIYLCSVRTGDTEVFFGQGTRLTVV.

This clonotype was counted a few times. V and J are TRBV7-8 and TRBJ1-1, with unresolved D. The germline V gene encodes CDR1 SGHVS and CDR2 FQNEAQ. V lost 3 bases and J lost 1, with 12 bases in between. This CDR3 is 15 amino acids long. CDR3 in amino acids: CASSFPFKKNTEAFF. For the CDR3, the DNA is TGTGCCAGCAGCTTCCCCTTTAAGAAGAACACTGAAGCTTTCTTT. Variable domain in full (rest from reference TRBV7-8 and TRBJ1-1): GAGVSQSPRYKVAKRGQDVALRCDPISGHVSLFWYQQALGQGPEFLTYFQNEAQLDKSGLPSDRFFAERPEGSVSTLKIQRTQQEDSAVYLCASSFPFKKNTEAFFGQGTRLTVV.

The chain has TRBV7-9 and TRBJ2-1, with TRBD1 matching 8 bases. Trimming removed 5 bases from V and 0 bases from J; junction bases left unmatched: 6. The CDR3 is 16 amino acids. Germline V gene lookup returns CDR1 SEHNR and CDR2 FQNEAQ (reference sequence). The CDR3: CASSEGQGGSYNEQFF. DNA for the CDR3: TGTGCCAGCAGCGAAGGACAGGGAGGCTCCTACAATGAGCAGTTCTTC.

This rearrangement joins TRBV7-9 to TRBJ2-4; 9 bases are a match to TRBD2. Judging by the DNA end, TRBJ2-5 fits better; the J call may be wrong. Per germline, CDR1 SEHNR and CDR2 FQNEAQ (reference sequence). The CDR3 contains 16 residues. CDR3 sequence (DNA): TGTGCCAGCAGCTTATGGCTAGCGGGGACCCAAGAGACCCAGTACTTC. Translating gives CASSLWLAGTQETQYF.

This clonotype appeared many times. The chain is built from TRBV7-8 and TRBJ2-1, with D possibly matching TRBD1 (5 bases). The CDR3 is 14 residues long. V lost 4 bases and J lost 15, with 22 bases in between. The V gene's germline CDR1 is SGHVS and CDR2 FQNEAQ. CDR3 region: CASSSPNYGALGFF. Written as DNA, the CDR3 is TGTGCCAGCAGCTCGCCCAATTATGGGGCGTTGGGGTTCTTC.

This clonotype was counted a few times. This may stem from a read error, because a much larger clone lies one nucleotide away. This chain links TRBV7-3 with TRBJ2-6, with D maybe TRBD2 (6 bases). In germline, CDR1 is SGHTA, CDR2 FQGTGA. The CDR3 runs 14 residues. The CDR3 DNA reads as TGTGCCAGCAGCTCCCCCGGAGGGGCCAACGTCCCGACTTTC. Its translation: CASSSPGGANVPTF.